The clone carrying this T cell receptor beta chain was detected a few times. No antigen is known for it. At one boundary the junction diverges from the germline segment, which might be a read error. Presence of unique molecular identifiers characterized the TCR beta cDNA libraries. One entry per CDR3 protein results from TCRdb running MiXCR on the PCR reads. The data hold around 440,000 distinct CDR3 sequences, with roughly 45% observed a single time. This specimen belongs to a study of post-analysis software for immune sequencing data. Whole-study findings and limits: The authors found that F measure strongly co-clustered same-batch samples.

The TCR originated in a girl aged 5-17 years with multiple sclerosis. Material: blood.

This CDR3 reads CASSLPLNADNEQFF. Written as DNA, the CDR3 is TGTGCTAGCAGCCTGCCCCTAAACGCGGACAATGAGCAGTTCTTC. V and J are TRBV7-7 and TRBJ2-1; D gene uncertain. This CDR3 region has 15 residues. Germline CDR1 and CDR2: SSHAT and FNYEAQ (reference sequence).